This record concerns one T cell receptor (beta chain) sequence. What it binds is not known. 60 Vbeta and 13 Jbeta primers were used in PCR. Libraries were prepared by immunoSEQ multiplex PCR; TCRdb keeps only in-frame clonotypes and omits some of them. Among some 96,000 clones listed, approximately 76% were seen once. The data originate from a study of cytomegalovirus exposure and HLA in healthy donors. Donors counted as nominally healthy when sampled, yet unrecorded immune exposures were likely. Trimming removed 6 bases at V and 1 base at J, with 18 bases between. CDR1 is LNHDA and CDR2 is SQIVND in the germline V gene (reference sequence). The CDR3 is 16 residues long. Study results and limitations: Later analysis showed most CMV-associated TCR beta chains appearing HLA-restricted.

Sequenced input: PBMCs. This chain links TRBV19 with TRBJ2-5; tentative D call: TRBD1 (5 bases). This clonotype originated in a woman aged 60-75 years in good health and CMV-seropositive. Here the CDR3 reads CASSQPPWQGQETQYF. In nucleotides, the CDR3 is TGTGCCAGTAGCCAACCCCCCTGGCAGGGCCAAGAGACCCAGTACTTC.